The source of this T cell receptor (beta chain) is a study of regulatory T cells in long-lasting Graves disease. To make TCR beta libraries, researchers used iRepertoire HTBI primers and Arm-PCR of CDR3 regions. TCRdb itself ran the multiplex PCR reads through MiXCR, one entry per CDR3 protein. The sample contains 360,000 or so distinct CDR3 sequences, over 15% of which appear only once. Indicated time point: newly diagnosed GD, antithyroid drugs for less than 3 months. RNA isolated from PBMCs was used to make the TCR library. Germline V gives CDR1 SQVTM, CDR2 ANQGSEA. CDR3 size: 16 residues. Trimming shortened V by 0 bases and J by 4 bases, and 18 bases separated the two germline ends. To note about this clonotype: This clone may be a read error of a much larger clone one base away.

These records were also assigned to another study, of T cells in Graves' hyperthyroidism and ophthalmopathy.

The material sequenced was peripheral blood mononuclear cells (PBMCs), taken at new diagnosis, from a patient treated with antithyroid drugs. The TCR comes from a middle-aged man with Graves disease. V is TRBV29-1 and J is TRBJ1-1, with D unclear. CDR3 bases: TGCAGCGTTGAAGATTGGCAGTGGGCGGGAAGCACTGAAGCTTTCTTT. Translated, it gives CSVEDWQWAGSTEAFF. Full variable domain (outside the CDR3, taken from reference TRBV29-1 and TRBJ1-1): SAVISQKPSRDICQRGTSLTIQCQVDSQVTMMFWYRQQPGQSLTLIATANQGSEATYESGFVIDKFPISRPNLTFSTLTVSNMSPEDSSIYLCSVEDWQWAGSTEAFFGQGTRLTVV.